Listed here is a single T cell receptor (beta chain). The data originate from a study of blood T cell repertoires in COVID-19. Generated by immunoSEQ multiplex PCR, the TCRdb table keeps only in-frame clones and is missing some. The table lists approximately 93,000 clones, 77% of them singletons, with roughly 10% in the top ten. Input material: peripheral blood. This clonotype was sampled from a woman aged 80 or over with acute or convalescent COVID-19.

The CDR3 spells CASSSVGTSETETQYF. The CDR3 DNA reads TGCGCCAGCAGCTCGGTCGGGACATCGGAGACGGAGACCCAGTACTTC. The chain has TRBV5-1 and TRBJ2-5; possibly TRBD1 for D (6 bases). Germline values: CDR1 SGHRS, CDR2 YFSETQ. V lost 3 bases and J lost 5, with 20 bases in between. CDR3 size: 16 residues.